The following is a T cell receptor beta chain sequence with its context. These data come from a study of blood T cell repertoires in COVID-19. Study background: Collection of acute and convalescent COVID-19 samples took place in the United States, Italy and Spain.

Repertoires were generated with immunoSEQ multiplex PCR, while TCRdb's copy carries only in-frame clones and drops some. The sample shows about 330,000 clones, approximately 87% of them seen only once. Germline V gene sequence: CDR1 SGHTA, CDR2 FQGNSA. Trimming shortened V by 2 bases and J by 11 bases, and 15 bases separated the two germline ends. The CDR3 loop spans 13 amino acids. Participants were aged about 18 to 89 years, lived in about 26 US areas, and enrolled virtually. Cohorts were determined from participant-reported clinical history. Material: PBMCs or T cells enriched from blood (not recorded which). The receptor comes from a woman aged 25 to 39 who had recovered from COVID-19. This chain connects TRBV7-2 to TRBJ1-1; D uncertain. The CDR3 coding sequence is TGTGCCAGCAGCTTAAGCCGGAGGGTCTCGGCTTTCTTT. It specifies CASSLSRRVSAFF.